The rows below give T cell receptor beta chains drawn from one sample of a study of T cell clonotyping in hematopoietic cell transplantation. Generated by immunoSEQ multiplex PCR, the TCRdb table keeps only in-frame clones and is missing some. Found here are 7,000 to 9,500 clones, 85% to 90% of them singletons; the top ten hold approximately 6.6%. The sequencing used peripheral blood mononuclear cells, collected before stem cell transplant. These receptors originate from a man aged 55 to 70 with acute myeloid leukemia. Some clones in this sample may be carry-over from other donors' samples. CDR3s include the opening cysteine and the closing phenylalanine or tryptophan. A D gene is named only where the DNA matches it firmly.

d_call: TRBD2; j_call: TRBJ2-5; cdr3_length: 14; v_call: TRBV30; cdr3_aa: CAWTLAGAQETQYF; cdr3_nt: TGTGCCTGGACCTTAGCGGGGGCTCAAGAGACCCAGTACTTC
d_call: .; j_call: TRBJ1-1; cdr3_length: 14; v_call: TRBV21-1; cdr3_aa: CASSKALQGREAFF; cdr3_nt: TGTGCCAGCAGCAAAGCGCTCCAAGGGAGGGAAGCTTTCTTT
d_call: .; j_call: TRBJ2-6; cdr3_length: 15; v_call: TRBV10-2; cdr3_aa: CASSDRASGANVLTF; cdr3_nt: TGCGCCAGCAGTGACAGGGCCTCTGGGGCCAACGTCCTGACTTTC
d_call: TRBD1; j_call: TRBJ1-1; cdr3_length: 12; v_call: TRBV5-5; cdr3_aa: CASSSTGPEAFF; cdr3_nt: TGTGCCAGCAGCTCGACAGGGCCTGAAGCTTTCTTT
d_call: .; j_call: TRBJ2-6; cdr3_length: 15; v_call: TRBV30; cdr3_aa: CAWSGKGSGANVLTF; cdr3_nt: TGTGCCTGGAGTGGTAAAGGTTCTGGGGCCAACGTCCTGACTTTC
d_call: .; j_call: TRBJ2-5; cdr3_length: 15; v_call: TRBV6-5; cdr3_aa: CASSYSIWGRETQYF; cdr3_nt: TGTGCCAGCAGTTACTCGATCTGGGGGCGGGAGACCCAGTACTTC
d_call: .; j_call: TRBJ2-4; cdr3_length: 14; v_call: TRBV7-8; cdr3_aa: CASSLGGAKNIQYF; cdr3_nt: TGTGCCAGCAGCTTAGGAGGGGCCAAAAACATTCAGTACTTC
d_call: .; j_call: TRBJ1-4; cdr3_length: 15; v_call: TRBV6-1; cdr3_aa: CASSELDSANEKLFF; cdr3_nt: TGTGCCAGCAGTGAACTCGACAGCGCGAATGAAAAACTGTTTTTT
d_call: .; j_call: TRBJ1-5; cdr3_length: 19; v_call: TRBV4-2; cdr3_aa: CASSQDSFSASYSNQPQHF; cdr3_nt: TGTGCCAGCAGCCAAGATTCCTTTTCGGCAAGCTATAGCAATCAGCCCCAGCATTTT
d_call: .; j_call: TRBJ1-1; cdr3_length: 13; v_call: TRBV5-1; cdr3_aa: CASSLRGGTEAFF; cdr3_nt: TGCGCCAGCAGCTTGAGAGGGGGTACTGAAGCTTTCTTT
d_call: .; j_call: TRBJ2-7; cdr3_length: 13; v_call: TRBV7-6; cdr3_aa: CASSFAGAGEQYF; cdr3_nt: TGTGCCAGCAGCTTTGCAGGGGCGGGGGAGCAGTACTTC
d_call: .; j_call: TRBJ1-5; cdr3_length: 13; v_call: TRBV19; cdr3_aa: CASNSGEYQPQHF; cdr3_nt: TGTGCCAGTAATTCGGGGGAGTATCAGCCCCAGCATTTT
d_call: .; j_call: TRBJ2-1; cdr3_length: 15; v_call: TRBV27; cdr3_aa: CASSFRMGGRSEQFF; cdr3_nt: TGTGCCAGCAGTTTCCGGATGGGGGGGCGCAGTGAGCAGTTCTTC
d_call: .; j_call: TRBJ2-5; cdr3_length: 13; v_call: TRBV6-1; cdr3_aa: CASLGPGQETQYF; cdr3_nt: TGTGCCAGCTTGGGGCCAGGACAAGAGACCCAGTACTTC
d_call: .; j_call: TRBJ2-3; cdr3_length: 14; v_call: TRBV28; cdr3_aa: CASSSPKGEDTQYF; cdr3_nt: TGTGCCAGCAGTTCACCTAAGGGCGAGGATACGCAGTATTTT
d_call: TRBD1; j_call: TRBJ2-2; cdr3_length: 15; v_call: TRBV11-3; cdr3_aa: CASSLRQGMAGELFF; cdr3_nt: TGTGCCAGCAGCTTAAGACAGGGGATGGCCGGGGAGCTGTTTTTT
d_call: .; j_call: TRBJ1-1; cdr3_length: 16; v_call: TRBV29-1; cdr3_aa: CSVESRGLQMNTEAFF; cdr3_nt: TGCAGCGTCGAAAGCCGGGGCCTACAAATGAACACTGAAGCTTTCTTT
d_call: .; j_call: TRBJ1-1; cdr3_length: 13; v_call: TRBV10-1; cdr3_aa: CASSEGSYTEAFF; cdr3_nt: TGCGCCAGCAGTGAGGGGTCCTACACTGAAGCTTTCTTT